One and the same sample provided the 27 T cell receptor beta chains below, sequenced in a study of T cells after yellow fever vaccination. TCRdb reprocessed the 5' RACE reads with MiXCR, giving one entry per CDR3 protein. The sample has 450,000 to 600,000 distinct CDR3 sequences, about 14% seen once. This specimen was PBMCs, taken on the day of the yellow fever booster vaccination. Source of these receptors: a man aged 25 to 40 who received the YFV17D yellow fever vaccine.

V usage is TRBV14 and J usage is TRBJ2-3; 9 nucleotides agree with TRBD2. Germline V gene lookup returns CDR1 SGHDN and CDR2 FVKESK. V shed 0 bases and J 4 bases; nucleotides not matched to a gene: 17. The CDR3 is made up of 20 amino acids. This chain's CDR3 is CASSQDEFQREEVGPDTQYF. The CDR3 DNA follows: TGTGCCAGCAGCCAAGATGAGTTTCAGCGGGAGGAGGTGGGCCCAGATACGCAGTATTTT.

This clonotype occurred a few times. The chain employs TRBV5-1 and TRBJ2-7; D ambiguous. The CDR3 is made up of 12 amino acids. Trimming stripped 6 bases from V and 0 bases from J, with 7 bases between. Per germline, CDR1 SGHRS and CDR2 YFSETQ. The DNA of the CDR3 is TGCGCCAGCAAGGCTGACTCCTACGAGCAGTACTTC. Amino acids: CASKADSYEQYF.

The CDR3 sequence is CASSYSFEQFF. The CDR3 nucleotides are TGTGCCAGCAGTTACTCGTTTGAGCAGTTCTTC. The chain carries TRBV6-2 or TRBV6-3 and TRBJ2-1, with D uncertain. Trimming stripped 0 bases from V and 9 bases from J, with 3 bases between. The CDR3 extends over 11 amino acids. Germline loops: CDR1 MNHEY, CDR2 SVGEGT.

The CDR3 nucleotides read TGCAGTGCTAGGGTGGGGGCTCTCAATGAGCAGTTCTTC. Translating it yields CSARVGALNEQFF. The chain employs TRBV20-1 and TRBJ2-1, with TRBD1 as a possible D gene (6 bases). The V gene's germline CDR1 is DFQATT and CDR2 SNEGSKA (reference sequence). CDR3 length: 13 amino acids. V lost 3 bases and J 6 bases, leaving 12 bases between the germline ends.

This clonotype was found a few times. This chain uses TRBV5-1 with TRBJ1-1; tentative D call: TRBD1 (5 bases). The CDR3 loop spans 12 amino acids. Deletions cut 5 bases from V and 6 bases from J, with 11 bases between. Looked up from germline, CDR1 is SGHRS and CDR2 is YFSETQ. The CDR3 sequence: CASRGDNAEAFF. The CDR3, as DNA: TGCGCCAGCAGAGGGGATAATGCTGAAGCTTTCTTT. The variable domain in full, with the rest retrieved from reference TRBV5-1 and TRBJ1-1, is KAGVTQTPRYLIKTRGQQVTLSCSPISGHRSVSWYQQTPGQGLQFLFEYFSETQRNKGNFPGRFSGRQFSNSRSEMNVSTLELGDSALYLCASRGDNAEAFFGQGTRLTVV.

The gene calls are TRBV5-1 and TRBJ2-1; TRBD2 matches 8 bases. J lost 0 bases, V lost 3 bases, and 5 bases had no gene match. The CDR3 totals 16 residues. Per germline, CDR1 SGHRS and CDR2 YFSETQ. The CDR3 bases are TGCGCCAGCAGCTCCCGGACTAGCTTCTCCTACAATGAGCAGTTCTTC. It encodes CASSSRTSFSYNEQFF.

The V and J genes are TRBV6-2 or TRBV6-3 and TRBJ1-5, with 7 bases lining up with TRBD1. The V gene's germline CDR1 is MNHEY and CDR2 SVGEGT. V lost 6 bases to trimming and J lost 3 bases; unmatched junction nucleotides: 8. CDR3 size: 15 residues. Written as DNA, the CDR3 is TGTGCCAGCAGGAGGGGGCAGGGGATCAATCAGCCCCAGCATTTT. Translation gives CASRRGQGINQPQHF.

This chain links TRBV20-1 with TRBJ2-5, with D perhaps matching TRBD2 (7 bases). V was cut by 3 bases and J by 5 bases, with 13 bases left in between. The CDR3 loop spans 13 amino acids. CDR1 and CDR2 (germline): DFQATT, SNEGSKA (reference sequence). The CDR3 nucleotides are TGCAGTGCTAGTCGGGGGGCGTTGGAGACCCAGTACTTC. This codes for CSASRGALETQYF.

The rearrangement joins TRBV5-1 to TRBJ2-3; D may correspond to TRBD1 or TRBD2 (7 bases each). Germline values: CDR1 SGHRS, CDR2 YFSETQ. Trimming removed 1 base from V and 4 bases from J, with 13 bases in between. The CDR3 length is 15 residues. The CDR3 DNA reads TGCGCCAGCAGCTTGTCAGGGGGGGGAGCAGATACGCAGTATTTT. The encoded protein is CASSLSGGGADTQYF.

This clonotype was picked up many times. The rearrangement uses TRBV5-4 and TRBJ2-5, with D possibly being TRBD1 or TRBD2 (5 bases each). The germline V gene encodes CDR1 SGHNT and CDR2 YYREEE (reference sequence). With 3 bases removed from V and 2 bases from J, the gap between germline ends came to 11 bases. The CDR3 consists of 14 residues. The CDR3 DNA reads as TGTGCCAGCAGCTCAACTGGGGGACAAGAGACCCAGTACTTC. Amino acid sequence: CASSSTGGQETQYF.

The V gene is TRBV12-3 or TRBV12-4, the J gene TRBJ2-3; the D gene is possibly TRBD2 (5 bases). V shed 5 bases and J shed 3 bases, with 18 bases lying between them. The CDR3 is 16 amino acids. CDR3 amino acids: CASSPLRRGGTDTQYF. CDR3 DNA sequence: TGTGCCAGCAGTCCCCTACGCCGGGGTGGAACAGATACGCAGTATTTT.

The V gene is TRBV7-6, the J gene TRBJ1-4, with D unclear. Trimming took off 5 bases at V and 8 bases at J, with 12 bases between the two ends. The CDR3 is 13 amino acids. The germline gives CDR1 SGHVS, CDR2 FNYEAQ. CDR3 sequence: CASSPETGEKLFF. DNA for the CDR3: TGTGCCAGCAGCCCCGAGACGGGAGAAAAACTGTTTTTT.

This clonotype has more than one count but fewer than ten. Here the CDR3 reads CSATGTGEGYTF. Here the CDR3 DNA reads TGCAGTGCTACTGGGACAGGGGAAGGCTACACCTTC. The rearrangement joins TRBV20-1 to TRBJ1-2, with 10 bases identical to TRBD1. With 4 bases clipped from V and 8 bases from J, the junction kept 4 bases outside the gene matches. The CDR3 totals 12 residues. Per germline, CDR1 DFQATT and CDR2 SNEGSKA (reference sequence).

This chain uses TRBV5-1 with TRBJ2-3; 9 bases agree with TRBD1. V was clipped by 0 bases and J by 6 bases; unmatched bases: 2. The CDR3 contains 14 residues. Germline-derived CDR1 and CDR2 are SGHRS and YFSETQ. The CDR3 is CASSLGQGGDTQYF. CDR3 sequence (DNA): TGCGCCAGCAGCTTGGGACAGGGGGGTGATACGCAGTATTTT.

CDR3 in amino acids: CASSPDSTGELFF. As DNA, the CDR3 is TGTGCCAGCAGTCCCGACAGCACCGGGGAGCTGTTTTTT. The chain carries TRBV12-3 or TRBV12-4 and TRBJ2-2; D is possibly TRBD1 (5 bases). The CDR3 sequence is 13 residues long. V gave up 5 bases and J gave up 4 bases, with 8 bases separating them.

CDR3 protein: CSARGRGNPADEAFF. The CDR3 coding sequence is TGCAGTGCTAGGGGCAGGGGCAACCCCGCCGATGAAGCTTTCTTT. V and J are TRBV20-1 and TRBJ1-1, with D maybe TRBD1 (6 bases). Germline V gene data show CDR1 as DFQATT and CDR2 as SNEGSKA (reference sequence). Trimming removed 3 bases from V and 7 bases from J, with 21 bases in between. This CDR3 is built from 15 residues.

This clonotype has only a few counts. The chain has TRBV20-1 and TRBJ1-3; possibly TRBD1 for D (6 bases). The CDR3 is 15 amino acids. The germline gives CDR1 DFQATT, CDR2 SNEGSKA (reference sequence). V gave up 1 base and J gave up 2 bases, with 12 bases separating them. For the CDR3, the DNA is TGCAGTGCTAGAGTCTCACAGGGAACTGGAAACACCATATATTTT. Amino acid sequence: CSARVSQGTGNTIYF.

This clonotype was counted ten times or more. The V gene is TRBV12-3 or TRBV12-4, the J gene TRBJ2-7; TRBD2 matches at 11 bases. The CDR3 runs to 14 residues. Trimming removed 7 bases from V and 6 bases from J; junction bases left unmatched: 8. CDR3 coding DNA: TGTGCCAGCAACCCGACTAGCGGGATCGGCGAGCAGTACTTC. Translated: CASNPTSGIGEQYF.

This chain uses TRBV28 with TRBJ2-1, with 12 bases matching TRBD2. CDR1 is MDHEN and CDR2 is SYDVKM in the germline V gene. CDR3 size: 15 residues. With 7 bases clipped from V and 7 bases from J, the junction kept 8 bases outside the gene matches. The CDR3 coding sequence is TGTGCCAGCATTACGACTAGCGGGAGTTATAATGAGCAGTTCTTC. Encoded protein: CASITTSGSYNEQFF.

This clonotype was seen a handful of times. The genes are TRBV20-1 and TRBJ2-7, with 9 bases matching TRBD2. This CDR3 contains 13 residues. Germline CDR1 DFQATT, CDR2 SNEGSKA (reference sequence). Germline trimming cut 4 bases from V and 7 bases from J; bases unmatched to any gene: 8. CDR3 in amino acids: CSAIAGALDEQYF. CDR3 DNA: TGCAGTGCTATAGCGGGAGCGTTGGATGAGCAGTACTTC.

The chain uses TRBV7-9 and TRBJ2-4, with 8 bases that match TRBD1. CDR1 and CDR2 from the germline V gene are SEHNR and FQNEAQ (reference sequence). Germline trimming cut 6 bases from V and 8 bases from J; bases unmatched to any gene: 6. This CDR3 comprises 13 residues. The CDR3 reads CASRQGARDIQYF. The DNA for the CDR3 is TGTGCCAGCAGGCAGGGGGCTCGAGACATTCAGTACTTC. Complete variable domain (other parts from reference TRBV7-9 and TRBJ2-4): DTGVSQNPRHKITKRGQNVTFRCDPISEHNRLYWYRQTLGQGPEFLTYFQNEAQLEKSRLLSDRFSAERPKGSFSTLEIQRTEQGDSAMYLCASRQGARDIQYFGAGTRLSVL.

There are a few counts of this clonotype. The rearrangement uses TRBV18 and TRBJ1-1, with a possible D match to TRBD1 (6 bases). The CDR3 sequence is 12 residues long. Trimming cost V 2 bases and J 7 bases, with 8 bases left between them. Per the germline V gene, CDR1 is KGHSH and CDR2 is LQKENI. In DNA, the CDR3 is TGTGCCAGCTCACCAGGGGGCCTTGAAGCTTTCTTT. It yields the protein CASSPGGLEAFF.

The sample holds a few counts of this clonotype. The rearrangement links TRBV30 to TRBJ2-5; unclear D gene. The CDR3 length is 11 residues. V was shortened by 5 bases and J by 7 bases, with 11 bases between the two germline ends. Germline V gene data show CDR1 as GTSNPN and CDR2 as SVGIG (reference sequence). The CDR3 DNA reads TGTGCCTGGGGTGAACCTCTGACCCAGTACTTC. It specifies CAWGEPLTQYF.

This clonotype has a count of ten or more. This sequence joins TRBV11-1 and TRBJ2-6; 9 nucleotides line up with TRBD1. The V and J ends lost 0 bases and 0 bases, in that order; junction bases with no gene match: 15. The germline CDR1 and CDR2 sequences are SGHAT and FQDESV (reference sequence). The CDR3 is 22 amino acids. DNA for the CDR3: TGTGCCAGCAGCTTAGCGGTTGGGGACAGGGCCAACCGAGGCTCTGGGGCCAACGTCCTGACTTTC. This encodes CASSLAVGDRANRGSGANVLTF. Full variable domain (rest looked up from reference TRBV11-1 and TRBJ2-6): EAEVAQSPRYKITEKSQAVAFWCDPISGHATLYWYRQILGQGPELLVQFQDESVVDDSQLPKDRFSAERLKGVDSTLKIQPAELGDSAMYLCASSLAVGDRANRGSGANVLTFGAGSRLTVL.

This chain links TRBV29-1 with TRBJ2-1, with D perhaps TRBD1 or TRBD2 (6 bases each). This CDR3 spans 16 amino acids. The germline CDR1 and CDR2 sequences are SQVTM and ANQGSEA. V was cut by 5 bases and J by 0 bases, with 17 bases left in between. CDR3 sequence: CSVKGGSGSSYNEQFF. Written as DNA, the CDR3 is TGCAGCGTTAAAGGGGGGTCGGGGAGCTCCTACAATGAGCAGTTCTTC.

This clonotype was seen a handful of times. The rearrangement links TRBV3-1 to TRBJ2-3; D is uncertain. From germline, CDR1 is LGHDT and CDR2 YNNKEL (reference sequence). Trimming left V 1 base short and J 7 bases short, with 6 bases between. This CDR3 is built from 12 residues. DNA for the CDR3: TGTGCCAGCAGCCAAGTAGATAATACGCAGTATTTT. Protein: CASSQVDNTQYF.

The chain couples TRBV18 to TRBJ2-2; D is uncertain. The CDR3 runs to 15 residues. Deletions cut 5 bases from V and 7 bases from J, with 17 bases between. Per the germline V gene, CDR1 is KGHSH and CDR2 is LQKENI. The CDR3 region is CASSLNEGKGGELFF. CDR3 in DNA: TGTGCCAGCTCATTAAATGAAGGAAAAGGCGGGGAGCTGTTTTTT.